The 8 T cell receptor beta chains below were found in one sample sequenced in a study of blood T cell repertoires in COVID-19. Profiling relied on immunoSEQ multiplex PCR, and the TCRdb table lists in-frame clones only, not all of them. In the table there are more than 90,000 clones, about 87% of which are singletons. The specimen was peripheral blood. Source of these receptors: a woman in her 30s with acute or convalescent COVID-19.

The gene calls are TRBV7-6 and TRBJ1-5, with 7 bases fitting TRBD1. The CDR3 is 14 amino acids. J lost 3 bases, V lost 5 bases, and 4 bases had no gene match. Germline lookup yields CDR1 SGHVS and CDR2 FNYEAQ. For the CDR3, the DNA is TGTGCCAGCAGCGCCGGGACAGTCAATCAGCCCCAGCATTTT. Translation: CASSAGTVNQPQHF.

The J gene is TRBJ2-1, the V gene TRBV6-1, with D perhaps TRBD1 (6 bases). V lost 1 base and J 4 bases, leaving 23 bases between the germline ends. Germline-derived CDR1 and CDR2 are MNHNS and SASEGT. This CDR3 region has 19 residues. The CDR3 loop reads CASSEEGVSWGPPYNEQFF. CDR3 coding DNA: TGTGCCAGCAGTGAAGAGGGGGTATCATGGGGGCCTCCATACAATGAGCAGTTCTTC.

V is TRBV2 and J is TRBJ2-7, with 8 bases identical to TRBD1. Per germline, CDR1 SNHLY and CDR2 FYNNEI. V lost 2 bases to trimming and J lost 3 bases; unmatched junction nucleotides: 9. This CDR3 contains 16 residues. CDR3 nucleotide sequence: TGTGCCAGCAGTGAATCTCGGACAGGGCTGAACTACGAGCAGTACTTC. Translation: CASSESRTGLNYEQYF.

The table lists this clone with a few counts. This rearrangement joins TRBV5-1 to TRBJ2-1; TRBD2 aligns across 7 bases. This CDR3 comprises 12 residues. The junction had 6 bases not matched to a gene; V was cut back by 0 bases and J by 15 bases. Germline V gene lookup returns CDR1 SGHRS and CDR2 YFSETQ. The CDR3 bases are TGCGCCAGCAGCTTGGGGGGAGGGAGTAGGTTCTTC. Its protein product is CASSLGGGSRFF.

The DNA for the CDR3 is TGTGCCAGCAGCCCGGGACAGGGTCAGCCCCAGCATTTT. Translating it yields CASSPGQGQPQHF. The chain is built from TRBV5-4 and TRBJ1-5; 9 positions match TRBD1. Germline V gene data show CDR1 as SGHNT and CDR2 as YYREEE (reference sequence). The CDR3 is made up of 13 amino acids. The trim removed 4 bases at V and 6 bases at J, leaving 2 bases unmatched.

The V call is TRBV6-1, the J call TRBJ1-2; 7 nucleotides match TRBD1. Per the germline V gene, CDR1 is MNHNS and CDR2 is SASEGT. V gave up 2 bases and J gave up 4 bases; unmatched junction bases: 4. The CDR3 consists of 14 residues. The CDR3 bases are TGTGCCAGCAGTGAATCACCAGGGGGCTATGGCTACACCTTC. This translates into CASSESPGGYGYTF.

The sample holds a few counts of this clone. This chain uses TRBV2 with TRBJ1-2; 7 nucleotides match TRBD1. V dropped 6 bases and J dropped 2; count of bases not matched to a gene: 3. Germline lookup yields CDR1 SNHLY and CDR2 FYNNEI. The CDR3 is 13 residues long. For the CDR3, the DNA is TGTGCCAGCAGCTTGACAGGGAACTATGGCTACACCTTC. Amino acid sequence: CASSLTGNYGYTF.

The gene calls are TRBV5-1 and TRBJ1-2, with D possibly TRBD1 on 5 matching bases. This CDR3 region has 14 residues. V dropped 6 bases and J dropped 3 bases, with 15 bases sitting between them. Germline values: CDR1 SGHRS, CDR2 YFSETQ. This CDR3 is CASTATGGYYGYTF. Written as DNA, the CDR3 is TGCGCCAGCACCGCGACGGGGGGGTACTATGGCTACACCTTC.